Shown below are 2 T cell receptor beta chains from a single sample sequenced in a study of graft-versus-host responses after intestinal transplantation. Intraepithelial plus lamina propria lymphocytes were released by processing graft tissue. TCRdb's table, derived via immunoSEQ multiplex PCR, lists solely in-frame clones and lacks some. The table includes approximately 60,000 clones, about nine tenths detected once. Source: ileum tissue, taken less than 400 days after transplant. These receptors originate from a human patient who received an intestinal transplant, so some T cells may come from the graft donor.

This chain joins TRBV10-2 and TRBJ2-7; the D gene is possibly TRBD1 (8 bases). In germline, CDR1 is WSHSY, CDR2 SAAADI. CDR3 length: 15 amino acids. The ends were cut back, 6 bases at V and 4 bases at J, with 19 bases in the middle. CDR3 DNA sequence: TGCGCCAGCAGCTTCGACAGGGGAGGGATTTACGAGCAGTACTTC. This sequence encodes CASSFDRGGIYEQYF.

This chain links TRBV7-6 with TRBJ2-5; 7 positions agree with TRBD1. The germline CDR1 and CDR2 sequences are SGHVS and FNYEAQ. The length of the CDR3 is 14 residues. With 5 bases clipped from V and 5 bases from J, the junction kept 8 bases outside the gene matches. The CDR3 loop is CASSATGTKETQYF. CDR3 nucleotides: TGTGCCAGCAGCGCGACAGGGACCAAGGAGACCCAGTACTTC. The entire variable domain, with the rest obtained from reference TRBV7-6 and TRBJ2-5, is as follows: GAGVSQSPRYKVTKRGQDVALRCDPISGHVSLYWYRQALGQGPEFLTYFNYEAQQDKSGLPNDRFSAERPEGSISTLTIQRTEQRDSAMYRCASSATGTKETQYFGPGTRLLVL.